This T cell receptor (beta chain) was identified during a study of early T cells in non-severe SARS-CoV-2 infection. Study-level information: The sequenced material was bulk RNA from unsorted whole blood, and its chains were unpaired. The study's findings and limits: VDJdb matching favored anti-spike CD8 responses, missing private and CD4 specificities.

Individual cDNA molecules received unique molecular identifiers. One entry per CDR3 protein, called by TCRdb with MiXCR from the 5' RACE reads. The profile covers more than 45,000 distinct CDR3 sequences, with around 12% appearing a single time and less than 4.5% taken by the ten largest. In germline, CDR1 is DFQATT, CDR2 SNEGSKA (reference sequence). With 6 bases removed from V and 0 bases from J, the gap between germline ends came to 5 bases. The CDR3 is made up of 11 amino acids. This clonotype was seen ten or more times. Its antigen is as yet unknown. Sequencing was carried out using whole blood. This rearrangement joins TRBV20-1 to TRBJ1-1; no definite D call. The clonotype comes from an adult who was a healthcare worker with PCR-confirmed SARS-CoV-2 infection or an uninfected control (not recorded which). This CDR3 reads CSARMNTEAFF. CDR3 DNA: TGCAGTGCCCGAATGAACACTGAAGCTTTCTTT.